This is a list of T cell receptor beta chains from one sample in a study of CD8 T cells in ankylosing spondylitis. TCRdb fed the 5' RACE reads into MiXCR, producing one record per CDR3 protein. The sample lists about 350,000 distinct CDR3 sequences, roughly 20% occurring once. The sample taken for sequencing was blood, either unsorted or a sorted T cell fraction (not recorded which). The receptors derive from a male donor with ankylosing spondylitis or in good health (not recorded which). Each CDR3 is given with its conserved first and last residue. A D gene is named only where the DNA matches it firmly. The listing skips clone size in some rows; elsewhere it reads once, few, many or a size class.

>TRBJ2-5|TRBD2|.|TRBV7-9
CASSLAGAGGPQETQYF
TGTGCCAGCAGCTTAGCCGGAGCGGGGGGACCTCAAGAGACCCAGTACTTC
>TRBJ2-1|.|.|TRBV24-1
CATSELQGGEQFF
TGTGCCACCAGTGAGCTACAGGGTGGTGAGCAGTTCTTC
>TRBJ2-7|.|.|TRBV29-1
CSVDTGMETYEQYF
TGCAGCGTTGATACAGGGATGGAGACCTACGAGCAGTACTTC
>TRBJ1-1|.|.|TRBV25-1
CASSGGGATEAFF
TGTGCCAGCAGTGGGGGGGGGGCCACTGAAGCTTTCTTT
>TRBJ1-5|TRBD1|few|TRBV9
CASSEGQGSNQPQHF
TGTGCCAGCAGCGAGGGACAGGGTAGCAATCAGCCCCAGCATTTT
>TRBJ2-7|.|few|TRBV28
CASARQHSYEQYF
TGTGCCAGCGCCCGACAGCACTCCTACGAGCAGTACTTC
>TRBJ1-1|.|.|TRBV4-1
CASSQDSSGFGAVTEAFF
TGCGCCAGCAGCCAAGACTCTAGCGGCTTTGGGGCAGTCACTGAAGCTTTCTTT
>TRBJ2-7|.|.|TRBV12-3/TRBV12-4
CASSAPPKADEQYF
TGTGCCAGCAGTGCCCCTCCTAAGGCGGACGAGCAGTACTTC
>TRBJ2-2|.|.|TRBV12-3/TRBV12-4
CASSLVSGGAMNTGELFF
TGTGCCAGCAGTTTAGTCTCGGGCGGGGCCATGAACACCGGGGAGCTGTTTTTT
>TRBJ2-5|TRBD1|.|TRBV9
CASSGTGVGRETQYF
TGTGCCAGCAGCGGCACAGGGGTAGGCCGAGAGACCCAGTACTTC
>TRBJ2-3|.|.|TRBV28
CASSLRGADTQYF
TGTGCCAGCAGCCTCCGGGGAGCAGATACGCAGTATTTT
>TRBJ2-7|TRBD2|few|TRBV20-1
CSARDVGGVYEQYF
TGCAGTGCTAGAGATGTGGGGGGGGTCTACGAGCAGTACTTC
>TRBJ2-1|.|.|TRBV12-3/TRBV12-4
CASRPPGTTQFF
TGTGCCAGCAGACCGCCCGGGACGACGCAGTTCTTC
>TRBJ2-3|.|.|TRBV29-1
CSVETWGQYF
TGCAGCGTTGAGACGTGGGGACAGTATTTT
>TRBJ2-7|.|.|TRBV5-1
CASTSSAPGGYEQYF
TGCGCCAGCACCTCCTCGGCGCCCGGCGGCTACGAGCAGTACTTC
>TRBJ2-1|.|few|TRBV5-6
CASSSPQANEQFF
TGTGCCAGCAGCTCCCCTCAGGCTAATGAGCAGTTCTTC
>TRBJ2-1|.|few|TRBV12-5
CASGLSPRDTYNEQFF
TGTGCTAGTGGTTTGTCGCCGCGGGACACCTACAATGAGCAGTTCTTC
>TRBJ2-5|TRBD1|few|TRBV5-1
CASSSRQGKDVETQYF
TGCGCCAGCAGCTCCCGACAGGGAAAGGATGTGGAGACCCAGTACTTC
>TRBJ2-2|.|few|TRBV10-2
CASSEVVLSTGELFF
TGCGCCAGCAGTGAGGTAGTGTTGTCCACCGGGGAGCTGTTTTTT
>TRBJ2-5|.|.|TRBV4-1
CASSLPRGDTQYF
TGCGCCAGCAGCCTTCCCCGGGGCGATACCCAGTACTTC
>TRBJ2-4|.|many|TRBV13
CASSSESGRHKNIQYF
TGTGCCAGCAGCTCCGAGTCGGGGAGACACAAAAACATTCAGTACTTC
>TRBJ2-1|.|few|TRBV11-2
CASSLMGTNEQFF
TGTGCCAGCAGCTTAATGGGGACTAATGAGCAGTTCTTC
>TRBJ1-5|.|many|TRBV12-3/TRBV12-4
CASSPPGTVNQPQHF
TGTGCCAGCAGTCCCCCAGGGACGGTCAATCAGCCCCAGCATTTT
>TRBJ2-7|TRBD2|once|TRBV7-9
CASSRGGGYEQYF
TGTGCCAGCAGCCGCGGGGGGGGCTACGAGCAGTACTTC
>TRBJ2-3|TRBD2|.|TRBV3-1
CASSHRLAGGYTQYF
TGTGCCAGCAGCCACCGACTAGCGGGGGGATATACGCAGTATTTT
>TRBJ2-7|TRBD2|few|TRBV4-1
CASSQPGAGGREQYF
TGCGCCAGCAGCCAGCCTGGAGCGGGGGGGCGCGAGCAGTACTTC
>TRBJ2-5|.|.|TRBV11-1
CASSQPLEEWVYQETQYF
TGTGCCAGCAGCCAACCCCTTGAAGAGTGGGTGTACCAAGAGACCCAGTACTTC
>TRBJ2-5|.|.|TRBV5-1
CASSLEPRETQYF
TGCGCCAGCAGCTTGGAACCTCGAGAGACCCAGTACTTC
>TRBJ1-1|.|few|TRBV27
CASSSEMNTEAFF
TGTGCCAGCAGTTCAGAGATGAACACTGAAGCTTTCTTT
>TRBJ2-7|TRBD1|.|TRBV5-6
CASSLVRGREQYF
TGTGCCAGCAGCTTGGTGAGGGGGCGCGAGCAGTACTTC
>TRBJ2-3|.|few|TRBV10-2
CASSGSGLDTDTQYF
TGCGCCAGCAGTGGCTCCGGGCTGGACACAGATACGCAGTATTTT
>TRBJ1-2|.|few|TRBV4-1
CASSQDRFGVGYTF
TGCGCCAGCAGCCAAGATCGATTTGGGGTTGGCTACACCTTC
>TRBJ2-7|.|.|TRBV27
CASSLFGSAYEQYF
TGTGCCAGCTCTCTTTTCGGGTCAGCCTACGAGCAGTACTTC
>TRBJ2-2|.|few|TRBV28
CASSLGVSNTGELFF
TGTGCCAGCAGTTTGGGGGTCTCGAACACCGGGGAGCTGTTTTTT
>TRBJ2-7|TRBD2|.|TRBV12-3/TRBV12-4
CASTAPWGGYEQYF
TGTGCCAGCACCGCTCCATGGGGAGGGTACGAGCAGTACTTC
>TRBJ2-2|.|.|TRBV12-3/TRBV12-4
CASSALVGELFF
TGTGCCAGCAGTGCCCTGGTCGGGGAGCTGTTTTTT
>TRBJ2-6|TRBD1|.|TRBV28
CASSGGQGVPSGANVLTF
TGTGCCAGCAGTGGGGGACAGGGAGTCCCGTCTGGGGCCAACGTCCTGACTTTC
>TRBJ2-1|.|.|TRBV12-3/TRBV12-4
CASNLASELASYNEQFF
TGTGCCAGCAATTTGGCTAGCGAGCTTGCCTCCTACAATGAGCAGTTCTTC
>TRBJ2-7|TRBD2|.|TRBV29-1
CSVGGGYSYEQYF
TGCAGCGTTGGGGGGGGATACTCCTACGAGCAGTACTTC
>TRBJ1-1|.|many|TRBV20-1
CSARGLNTEAFF
TGCAGTGCTAGAGGGCTGAACACTGAAGCTTTCTTT